Shown below are 4 T cell receptor beta chains from a single sample sequenced in a study of long-term antiretroviral therapy in people with HIV. Version v3.0 of the immunoSEQ assay ran at survey level. TCRdb's copy holds only in-frame clones and misses some; the assay was immunoSEQ multiplex PCR. The sample lists 35,000 to 50,000 clones; roughly 86% were seen once. Source: unsorted PBMCs, taken 0.1 years before starting antiretroviral therapy. The source of these receptors is a woman aged 45-65 years with HIV.

V is TRBV30 and J is TRBJ1-1; tentative D call: TRBD1 (6 bases). Germline V gives CDR1 GTSNPN, CDR2 SVGIG (reference sequence). This CDR3 has 10 residues. Trimming removed 3 bases at V and 11 bases at J, with 10 bases between. This chain's CDR3 is CAWSGGRAFF. In nucleotides, the CDR3 is TGTGCCTGGAGCGGGGGCAGGGCTTTCTTT.

The gene calls are TRBV6-5 and TRBJ1-4; maybe TRBD1 (5 bases). Germline CDR1 and CDR2: MNHEY and SVGAGI. The V end lost 6 bases, the J end lost 2 bases, and 10 bases lay between the germline ends. This CDR3 comprises 14 residues. The DNA for the CDR3 is TGTGCCAGCAGGCGACAGAACACTAATGAAAAACTGTTTTTT. Protein: CASRRQNTNEKLFF.

The chain uses TRBV11-3 and TRBJ2-1, with a tentative D call TRBD2 (7 bases). Trimming took off 1 base at V and 2 bases at J, with 9 bases between the two ends. CDR1 SGHNT and CDR2 YENEEA come from the germline V gene. The CDR3 spans 15 residues. The CDR3 region has the DNA TGTGCCAGCAGCTTAGGCGGGGGCCCCTACAATGAGCAGTTCTTC. Protein sequence: CASSLGGGPYNEQFF. Based on the CDR3 plus reference TRBV11-3 and TRBJ2-1, the full variable domain is EAGVVQSPRYKIIEKKQPVAFWCNPISGHNTLYWYLQNLGQGPELLIRYENEEAVDDSQLPKDRFSAERLKGVDSTLKIQPAELGDSAVYLCASSLGGGPYNEQFFGPGTRLTVL.

The chain recombines TRBV13 with TRBJ1-1, with TRBD1 matching over 7 bases. Looked up from germline, CDR1 is PRHDT and CDR2 is FYEKMQ (reference sequence). The CDR3 runs 13 residues. Unmatched junction bases numbered 6, after V lost 5 bases and J lost 6 bases. As DNA, the CDR3 is TGTGCCAGCAGCCCTGGACAGGCCGCTGAAGCTTTCTTT. Protein product: CASSPGQAAEAFF.